The present TCR beta chain was sequenced within a study of T cells in Graves' hyperthyroidism and ophthalmopathy. Study-wide context: Before any treatment, at initial diagnosis, peripheral blood was collected.

Template material for amplifying TCR beta CDR3 regions consisted of RNA transcripts. An initial round of RT-PCR targeting the TCR CDR3 relied on the HTBI primer set. TCRdb used MiXCR to reprocess the multiplex PCR reads, holding one entry per CDR3 protein. Of some 510,000 distinct CDR3 sequences listed, about a fifth were seen once; the top ten hold about 25%. The CDR3 totals 12 residues. The ends were cut back, 4 bases at V and 4 bases at J, with 8 bases in the middle. Germline-derived CDR1 and CDR2 are SQVTM and ANQGSEA. Study-level results: Most thyroid clonotypes expanded above 0.001 appeared in blood too. Stable hyperthyroidism and ophthalmopathy were separated using 13 V-J signatures.

Patients aged 18 to 65 had newly diagnosed hyperthyroidism lasting under 2 months. Note on this clonotype: The antigen remains undetermined.

Sequencing was carried out using blood. V gene TRBV29-1 combines with J gene TRBJ1-5; tentative D call: TRBD1 (5 bases). This TCR was recovered from a man aged 18 to 29 with Graves' hyperthyroidism. CDR3 in DNA: TGCAGCGTTGGGGGGATGAATCAGCCCCAGCATTTT. Residues: CSVGGMNQPQHF.